A selection of T cell receptor beta chains follows, all from one sample in a study of neurological immune-mediated disorders. TCRdb reprocessed the 5' RACE reads with MiXCR, giving one entry per CDR3 protein. The sample comprises around 33,000 distinct CDR3 sequences, approximately 20% of which are singletons, and 30% rests with the top ten. Sequenced input: CD4+ T cells from blood. All receptors come from a man aged 50 to 59 with HTLV-1-associated myelopathy (HAM/TSP). Each CDR3 is given with its conserved first and last residue. Each record gives: clone size, D gene, V gene, J gene, CDR3 protein, CDR3 DNA. A D gene is named only where the DNA matches it firmly. Expanded clones are given a class, and other clones once, few, many or no size at all.

clone size: many; D gene: TRBD2; V gene: TRBV29-1; J gene: TRBJ2-1; CDR3 protein: CSVQTSGGVYNEQFF; CDR3 DNA: TGCAGCGTTCAAACTAGCGGGGGGGTGTACAATGAGCAGTTCTTC
clone size: few; D gene: TRBD1; V gene: TRBV20-1; J gene: TRBJ1-4; CDR3 protein: CSARRTGDEKLFF; CDR3 DNA: TGCAGTGCTAGAAGGACAGGAGACGAAAAACTGTTTTTT
clone size: many; D gene: NA; V gene: TRBV3-1; J gene: TRBJ2-2; CDR3 protein: CASSAFPGELFF; CDR3 DNA: TGTGCCAGCAGCGCTTTCCCCGGGGAGCTGTTTTTT
clone size: NA; D gene: NA; V gene: TRBV7-9; J gene: TRBJ2-3; CDR3 protein: CASSGDTQYF; CDR3 DNA: TGTGCCAGCAGCGGGGATACGCAGTATTTT
clone size: many; D gene: TRBD2; V gene: TRBV24-1; J gene: TRBJ2-1; CDR3 protein: CATSVGESGSEQFF; CDR3 DNA: TGTGCCACCAGTGTTGGGGAGAGCGGGAGTGAGCAGTTCTTC
clone size: once; D gene: NA; V gene: TRBV6-1; J gene: TRBJ1-2; CDR3 protein: CASSVGEGYTF; CDR3 DNA: TGTGCCAGCAGTGTGGGGGAAGGCTACACCTTC
clone size: once; D gene: NA; V gene: TRBV9; J gene: TRBJ1-1; CDR3 protein: CASSVATGSEAFF; CDR3 DNA: TGTGCCAGCAGCGTAGCTACGGGCTCTGAAGCTTTCTTT
clone size: NA; D gene: TRBD2; V gene: TRBV18; J gene: TRBJ2-1; CDR3 protein: CASSPKRLAAYNEQFF; CDR3 DNA: TGTGCCAGCTCACCAAAGCGACTAGCAGCTTACAATGAGCAGTTCTTC
clone size: many; D gene: TRBD1; V gene: TRBV20-1; J gene: TRBJ1-6; CDR3 protein: CSARPLRDRDYSPLHF; CDR3 DNA: TGCAGTGCTAGACCTCTCCGGGACAGGGATTATTCACCCCTCCACTTT
clone size: many; D gene: TRBD1; V gene: TRBV5-1; J gene: TRBJ1-5; CDR3 protein: CASSGTGTGGNQPQHF; CDR3 DNA: TGCGCCAGCAGCGGAACCGGGACAGGGGGAAATCAGCCCCAGCATTTT
clone size: once; D gene: NA; V gene: TRBV5-1; J gene: TRBJ2-3; CDR3 protein: CASSLLGTSTDTQYF; CDR3 DNA: TGCGCCAGCAGCTTACTTGGTACGAGCACAGATACGCAGTATTTT
clone size: many; D gene: NA; V gene: TRBV20-1; J gene: TRBJ2-3; CDR3 protein: CSARDRRGRQVTQYF; CDR3 DNA: TGCAGTGCTAGAGATCGGAGGGGGAGACAAGTTACGCAGTATTTT
clone size: many; D gene: TRBD2; V gene: TRBV5-1; J gene: TRBJ2-5; CDR3 protein: CASSPTPGLEQTQYF; CDR3 DNA: TGCGCCAGCAGCCCCACACCGGGACTAGAACAGACCCAGTACTTC
clone size: many; D gene: TRBD1; V gene: TRBV3-1; J gene: TRBJ1-5; CDR3 protein: CASGDRAGNQPQHF; CDR3 DNA: TGTGCCAGCGGGGACAGGGCAGGCAATCAGCCCCAGCATTTT
clone size: many; D gene: TRBD2; V gene: TRBV7-9; J gene: TRBJ2-7; CDR3 protein: CASSLSGSYDEQYF; CDR3 DNA: TGTGCCAGCAGCCTAAGCGGGAGTTACGACGAGCAGTACTTC
clone size: many; D gene: TRBD2; V gene: TRBV12-3/TRBV12-4; J gene: TRBJ2-1; CDR3 protein: CASTGTRGGNEQFF; CDR3 DNA: TGTGCCAGCACCGGGACTAGGGGAGGTAATGAGCAGTTCTTC
clone size: many; D gene: NA; V gene: TRBV20-1; J gene: TRBJ1-5; CDR3 protein: CSARPPGPDQPQHF; CDR3 DNA: TGCAGTGCCCGACCCCCGGGACCGGATCAGCCCCAGCATTTT